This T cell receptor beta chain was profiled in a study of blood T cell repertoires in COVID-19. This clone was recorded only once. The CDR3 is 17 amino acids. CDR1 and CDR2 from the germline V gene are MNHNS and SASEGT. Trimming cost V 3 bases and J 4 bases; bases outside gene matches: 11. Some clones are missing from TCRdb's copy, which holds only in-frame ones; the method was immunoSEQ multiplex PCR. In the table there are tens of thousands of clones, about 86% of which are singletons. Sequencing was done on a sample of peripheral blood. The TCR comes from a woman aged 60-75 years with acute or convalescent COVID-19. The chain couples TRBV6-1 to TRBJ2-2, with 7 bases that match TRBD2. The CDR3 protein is CASSETLGAGLTGELFF. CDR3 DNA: TGTGCCAGCAGTGAGACTTTGGGAGCGGGGCTCACCGGGGAGCTGTTTTTT.